These 4 T cell receptor beta chains share one sample of origin, sequenced in a study of T cell repertoires in ileal Crohn's disease. Some clones are missing from TCRdb's copy, which holds only in-frame ones; the method was immunoSEQ multiplex PCR. The top ten hold approximately 6% of the sample, which has about 13,000 clones, 82% seen once. Sample: ileal tissue. These receptor sequences come from an adult with Crohn's disease.

The sample holds a few counts of this clone. The J gene is TRBJ1-1, the V gene TRBV7-9; 7 bases fit TRBD1. CDR3 length equals 16 residues. Germline CDR1 reads SEHNR; CDR2 reads FQNEAQ (reference sequence). V was pared by 5 bases and J by 8 bases, with 17 bases of the junction left unmatched. DNA of the CDR3: TGTGCCAGCAGCGTCTCCGGGACAGCTCGCCGGGGGGAAGCTTTCTTT. Translation: CASSVSGTARRGEAFF.

The J gene is TRBJ2-7, the V gene TRBV6-1; D perhaps matches TRBD1 (6 bases). CDR3 length: 16 residues. Trimming cost V 3 bases and J 2 bases, with 17 bases left between them. Germline-derived CDR1 and CDR2 are MNHNS and SASEGT. The CDR3 loop is CASSESGTRGPYEQYF. The CDR3 DNA follows: TGTGCCAGCAGTGAGTCGGGGACAAGGGGTCCCTACGAGCAGTACTTC.

This sequence joins TRBV5-4 and TRBJ2-3, with 9 bases identical to TRBD1. Germline V gives CDR1 SGHNT, CDR2 YYREEE (reference sequence). After removal of 1 base from V and 3 bases from J, the junction contained 3 bases not matched to a gene. This CDR3 comprises 15 residues. The CDR3 region has the DNA TGTGCCAGCAGCTTGTACAGGGGGCAAACAGATACGCAGTATTTT. Translating gives CASSLYRGQTDTQYF.

This rearrangement joins TRBV29-1 to TRBJ2-1; D unclear. The CDR3 has 12 residues. V lost 4 bases, J lost 1 base, and 5 bases lay in between. Germline V lookup: CDR1 SQVTM, CDR2 ANQGSEA. In DNA form, the CDR3 reads TGCAGCGTTGCCAGGTCCTACAATGAGCAGTTCTTC. Its translation is CSVARSYNEQFF.